Below are 13 T cell receptor beta chains sequenced from a single sample in a study of shared T cell receptors in the human thymus. Generated by immunoSEQ multiplex PCR, the TCRdb table keeps only in-frame clones and is missing some. The sample has under 450,000 clones; more than 85% are singletons. The sample comprised thymocytes. The source of these receptors is a human donor.

V gene TRBV9 combines with J gene TRBJ1-5; D not certain. Germline values: CDR1 SGDLS, CDR2 YYNGEE. V lost 4 bases, J lost 4 bases, and 12 bases lay in between. CDR3 length equals 14 residues. The CDR3 nucleotides are TGTGCCAGCAGCCCCGGACCCACGAATCAGCCCCAGCATTTT. This gives the protein CASSPGPTNQPQHF.

The V and J genes are TRBV28 and TRBJ2-5; the D is unclear. Per the germline V gene, CDR1 is MDHEN and CDR2 is SYDVKM. Trimming stripped 3 bases from V and 1 base from J, with 9 bases between. CDR3 size: 14 residues. The CDR3 spells CASSLVQLQETQYF. In DNA form, the CDR3 reads TGTGCCAGCAGTTTGGTACAGCTCCAAGAGACCCAGTACTTC.

The V gene is TRBV28, the J gene TRBJ1-2; unclear D gene. The V gene's germline CDR1 is MDHEN and CDR2 SYDVKM. The CDR3 covers 15 residues. Trimming took off 3 bases at V and 2 bases at J, with 13 bases between the two ends. CDR3 loop: CASSFPGRENYGYTF. CDR3 bases: TGTGCCAGCAGTTTCCCCGGACGAGAAAACTATGGCTACACCTTC.

The chain combines TRBV29-1 with TRBJ2-1; D may be TRBD2 (6 bases). Germline V gene lookup returns CDR1 SQVTM and CDR2 ANQGSEA. V gave up 3 bases and J gave up 0 bases, with 9 bases separating them. This CDR3 contains 14 residues. The CDR3 bases are TGCAGCGTTGACCGGGACTTCTCCTACAATGAGCAGTTCTTC. Encoded protein: CSVDRDFSYNEQFF.

The CDR3 DNA reads TGTGCCAGCGCCTTCTCACCGAATTCCTACGAGCAGTACTTC. Translated, it gives CASAFSPNSYEQYF. This chain links TRBV6-4 with TRBJ2-7; D gene uncertain. Germline V gene data show CDR1 as MRHNA and CDR2 as SNTAGT. CDR3 size: 14 residues. With 8 bases removed from V and 1 base from J, the gap between germline ends came to 15 bases.

The rearrangement uses TRBV28 and TRBJ2-2; D is uncertain. There are 14 residues in the CDR3. CDR1 is MDHEN, CDR2 SYDVKM, per germline. With 1 base removed from V and 4 bases from J, the gap between germline ends came to 7 bases. The CDR3 protein is CASSLSEGTGELFF. DNA of the CDR3: TGTGCCAGCAGTTTATCGGAAGGCACCGGGGAGCTGTTTTTT. Complete variable domain (other parts from reference TRBV28 and TRBJ2-2): DVKVTQSSRYLVKRTGEKVFLECVQDMDHENMFWYRQDPGLGLRLIYFSYDVKMKEKGDIPEGYSVSREKKERFSLILESASTNQTSMYLCASSLSEGTGELFFGEGSRLTVL.

This rearrangement joins TRBV27 to TRBJ2-5, with 16 bases matching TRBD2. V gave up 6 bases and J gave up 9 bases; unmatched junction bases: 10. The germline CDR1 and CDR2 sequences are MNHEY and SMNVEV (reference sequence). This CDR3 region has 16 residues. The CDR3 region is CASSPQGTSGRGAQYF. The CDR3 DNA sequence: TGTGCCAGCAGCCCCCAGGGGACTAGCGGGAGGGGAGCCCAGTACTTC.

The rearrangement links TRBV4-3 to TRBJ2-1; D is unclear. CDR1 and CDR2 from the germline V gene are LGHNA and YSLEER. V lost 3 bases and J 3 bases, leaving 15 bases between the germline ends. The CDR3 spans 16 residues. CDR3 in amino acids: CASSHGVIGNYNEQFF. As DNA, the CDR3 is TGCGCCAGCAGCCATGGTGTAATAGGGAACTACAATGAGCAGTTCTTC.

V and J are TRBV6-6 and TRBJ2-5; D is ambiguous. The germline V gene has CDR1 MNHNY and CDR2 SVGAGI (reference sequence). Between the trimmed V and J ends, which lost 7 bases and 1 base, there was a span of 13 bases. The CDR3 runs to 14 residues. The CDR3 DNA reads as TGTGCCAGCAACACGGACGGTAGCCAAGAGACCCAGTACTTC. Translated, it gives CASNTDGSQETQYF.

The V gene is TRBV15, the J gene TRBJ2-7, with TRBD2 as a possible D gene (5 bases). Looked up from germline, CDR1 is LNHNV and CDR2 is YYDKDF (reference sequence). With 0 bases removed from V and 1 base from J, the gap between germline ends came to 13 bases. This CDR3 spans 16 amino acids. CDR3 nucleotides: TGTGCCACCAGCAGAGATCCGGGAATTTCATCCTACGAGCAGTACTTC. Its translation is CATSRDPGISSYEQYF.

V and J are TRBV29-1 and TRBJ1-1; 7 bases fit TRBD1. The germline V gene has CDR1 SQVTM and CDR2 ANQGSEA. V shed 6 bases, J shed 1 base, and the junction held 8 bases outside the gene matches. The CDR3 has 14 residues. This CDR3 reads CSVAPGQWNTEAFF. The CDR3 DNA reads as TGCAGCGTCGCCCCGGGACAGTGGAACACTGAAGCTTTCTTT.

In this sample, this clone turned up once. This chain joins TRBV19 and TRBJ1-5; D is unresolved. Germline V gives CDR1 LNHDA, CDR2 SQIVND (reference sequence). V dropped 6 bases and J dropped 0 bases, with 15 bases sitting between them. The CDR3 spans 16 residues. The CDR3 reads CASRNRRNNSNQPQHF. The CDR3 coding sequence is TGTGCCAGTAGGAACCGACGAAATAATAGCAATCAGCCCCAGCATTTT. Full variable domain (missing parts from reference TRBV19 and TRBJ1-5): DGGITQSPKYLFRKEGQNVTLSCEQNLNHDAMYWYRQDPGQGLRLIYYSQIVNDFQKGDIAEGYSVSREKKESFPLTVTSAQKNPTAFYLCASRNRRNNSNQPQHFGDGTRLSIL.

This clone was found a few times. This chain uses TRBV4-1 with TRBJ2-1; TRBD2 matches 7 bases. The CDR3 sequence is 19 residues long. With V trimmed by 0 bases and J by 0 bases, 11 bases remained unmatched. CDR1 MGHRA and CDR2 YSYEKL come from the germline V gene. CDR3 residues: CASSQDRASGESSYNEQFF. CDR3 in DNA: TGCGCCAGCAGCCAAGATAGGGCTAGCGGTGAGAGCTCCTACAATGAGCAGTTCTTC.